This T cell receptor beta chain appears in the sequencing data of a study of blood T cell repertoires in COVID-19. Study summary: Collection of acute and convalescent COVID-19 samples took place in the United States, Italy and Spain. Sources were T cells, B-cell-depleted T cells, or PBMCs; the material itself was cDNA or gDNA.

The cohort comprised adults aged roughly 18 to 95 years residing in approximately 25 US areas. The CDR3 runs 14 residues. Deletions cut 0 bases from V and 5 bases from J, with 11 bases between. CDR1 SGHKS and CDR2 YYEKEE come from the germline V gene (reference sequence). In the original processing: How many nucleated cells were present was estimated from reference gene primer amplification. Clones were read by immunoSEQ multiplex PCR, and TCRdb kept only the in-frame ones, dropping some. That table furnishes V, J and clone size, whereas the DNA furnished D and trimming. The sample carries 270,000 or so clones, more than 80% recorded once.

The source material was PBMCs or T cells enriched from blood (not recorded which). The chain carries TRBV5-5 and TRBJ1-2; D may be TRBD1 (6 bases). The receptor's source is a woman aged 25 to 39 with acute COVID-19. The CDR3 sequence: CASSLATGNYGYTF. For the CDR3, the DNA is TGTGCCAGCAGCTTGGCGACAGGCAATTATGGCTACACCTTC.